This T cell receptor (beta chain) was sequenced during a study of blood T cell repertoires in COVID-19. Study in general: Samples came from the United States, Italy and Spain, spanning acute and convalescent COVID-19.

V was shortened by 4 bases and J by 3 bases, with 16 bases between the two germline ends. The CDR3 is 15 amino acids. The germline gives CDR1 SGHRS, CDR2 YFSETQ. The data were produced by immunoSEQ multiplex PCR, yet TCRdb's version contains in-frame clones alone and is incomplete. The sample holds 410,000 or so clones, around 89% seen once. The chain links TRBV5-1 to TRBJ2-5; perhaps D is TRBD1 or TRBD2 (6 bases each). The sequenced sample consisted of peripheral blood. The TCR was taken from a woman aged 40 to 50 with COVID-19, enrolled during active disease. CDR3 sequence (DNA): TGCGCCAGCAGCCTGGAGGGGCACAGGGAAGAGACCCAGTACTTC. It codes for CASSLEGHREETQYF.